These 30 T cell receptor beta chains originate from one sample sequenced in a study of T cell responses to AZD1222 COVID-19 vaccine. Produced via immunoSEQ multiplex PCR; TCRdb's table is partial and in-frame only. Here the sample spans roughly 130,000 clones, 88% being singletons. Sequenced here: peripheral blood, sampled on day 0 of AZD1222 vaccination. These receptors were obtained from an adult in good health.

The CDR3 here is CASSLLRDRGTQYF. CDR3 DNA: TGTGCCAGTAGTCTCCTTCGGGACAGGGGGACCCAGTACTTC. The V and J genes are TRBV19 and TRBJ2-5, with 10 nucleotides matching TRBD1. J was trimmed by 7 bases and V by 5 bases; bases with no gene match: 7. This CDR3 has 14 residues. Germline loops: CDR1 LNHDA, CDR2 SQIVND (reference sequence).

This rearrangement joins TRBV4-3 to TRBJ1-1, with D unresolved. V lost 3 bases and J 0 bases, leaving 14 bases between the germline ends. Per germline, CDR1 LGHNA and CDR2 YSLEER. This CDR3 region has 16 residues. In nucleotides, the CDR3 is TGCGCCAGCAGCCAGGCGAATCTAGGCTTGAACACTGAAGCTTTCTTT. Residues: CASSQANLGLNTEAFF.

The chain joins TRBV11-2 to TRBJ1-3; tentatively, D is TRBD1 (5 bases). Germline CDR1 SGHAT, CDR2 FQNNGV. The CDR3 consists of 16 residues. V lost 1 base to trimming and J lost 8 bases, with 18 bases between them. The CDR3 nucleotides are TGTGCCAGCAGCTTAGGAGATCTGGTTGGGGGATACACCATATATTTT. It encodes CASSLGDLVGGYTIYF.

The J gene is TRBJ2-5, the V gene TRBV7-9; TRBD2 is a possible D gene (5 bases). The germline V gene has CDR1 SEHNR and CDR2 FQNEAQ (reference sequence). The CDR3 has 12 residues. V dropped 1 base and J dropped 7 bases, with 7 bases sitting between them. The CDR3 sequence is CASSLVGGTQYF. For the CDR3, the DNA is TGTGCCAGCAGCTTAGTCGGAGGGACCCAGTACTTC.

The rearrangement uses TRBV29-1 and TRBJ2-5; D not resolved. Trimming removed 7 bases at V and 5 bases at J, with 8 bases between. Per germline, CDR1 SQVTM and CDR2 ANQGSEA. This CDR3 has 10 residues. This CDR3 is CSGLIETQYF. DNA for the CDR3: TGCAGCGGGCTGATTGAGACCCAGTACTTC.

The chain is built from TRBV10-3 and TRBJ2-1; maybe TRBD2 (6 bases). The germline V gene encodes CDR1 ENHRY and CDR2 SYGVKD. The length of the CDR3 is 11 residues. V lost 6 bases and J lost 11, with 11 bases in between. CDR3 residues: CAISAGPKQFF. CDR3 DNA sequence: TGTGCCATCAGCGCGGGACCCAAGCAGTTCTTC.

The V call is TRBV29-1, the J call TRBJ2-7; TRBD2 matches at 7 bases. This CDR3 spans 13 amino acids. Germline loops: CDR1 SQVTM, CDR2 ANQGSEA. Unmatched junction bases numbered 13, after V lost 6 bases and J lost 8 bases. The CDR3 DNA is TGCAGCGTGTTTCGGCGGGAGCCCATGAAGCAGTACTTC. This gives the protein CSVFRREPMKQYF.

The chain combines TRBV6-1 with TRBJ1-2; 9 positions match TRBD1. CDR3 size: 17 residues. With V trimmed by 0 bases and J by 4 bases, 9 bases remained unmatched. Looked up from germline, CDR1 is MNHNS and CDR2 is SASEGT. Here the CDR3 DNA reads TGTGCCAGCAGTGAAGCGACAGGGACAGGGTTAGGCTATGGCTACACCTTC. Amino acid sequence: CASSEATGTGLGYGYTF.

The J gene is TRBJ1-4, the V gene TRBV27; TRBD1 aligns across 7 bases. V dropped 8 bases and J dropped 0; count of bases not matched to a gene: 3. CDR1 and CDR2 from the germline V gene are MNHEY and SMNVEV (reference sequence). This CDR3 comprises 14 residues. CDR3 loop: CASGGTATNEKLFF. For the CDR3, the DNA is TGTGCCAGCGGGGGGACAGCAACTAATGAAAAACTGTTTTTT.

In DNA, the CDR3 is TGTGCCAGCAGTTTATATGGTGGGGGGTCCTCTGGAAACACCATATATTTT. It codes for CASSLYGGGSSGNTIYF. This chain connects TRBV28 to TRBJ1-3; D might be TRBD1 (5 bases). Trimming pared 1 base from V and 0 bases from J, leaving 13 bases between. Looked up from germline, CDR1 is MDHEN and CDR2 is SYDVKM. CDR3 size: 17 residues.

This clone was detected only a few times. V and J are TRBV7-2 and TRBJ2-7; 7 bases map to TRBD2. The germline V gene encodes CDR1 SGHTA and CDR2 FQGNSA. The CDR3 spans 15 residues. V was pared by 5 bases and J by 0 bases, with 7 bases of the junction left unmatched. The CDR3 DNA is TGTGCCAGCAGCCAGCCGGGACTACGCTCCTACGAGCAGTACTTC. Translating gives CASSQPGLRSYEQYF.

This chain connects TRBV11-1 to TRBJ2-7, with TRBD1 identical over 11 bases. This CDR3 comprises 14 residues. The V gene's germline CDR1 is SGHAT and CDR2 FQDESV (reference sequence). Germline trimming cut 1 base from V and 9 bases from J; bases unmatched to any gene: 5. CDR3 coding DNA: TGTGCCAGCAGCTTAGATGGACAGGGGGCATCGCAGTACTTC. It yields the protein CASSLDGQGASQYF.

The rearrangement uses TRBV28 and TRBJ1-4; D unresolved. The V end lost 3 bases, the J end lost 8 bases, and 10 bases lay between the germline ends. The CDR3 totals 13 residues. Per the germline V gene, CDR1 is MDHEN and CDR2 is SYDVKM. The chain's CDR3 is CASSFATEEKLFF. CDR3 nucleotides: TGTGCCAGCAGTTTCGCCACGGAGGAAAAACTGTTTTTT. Complete variable domain (other parts from reference TRBV28 and TRBJ1-4): DVKVTQSSRYLVKRTGEKVFLECVQDMDHENMFWYRQDPGLGLRLIYFSYDVKMKEKGDIPEGYSVSREKKERFSLILESASTNQTSMYLCASSFATEEKLFFGSGTQLSVL.

The chain uses TRBV6-5 and TRBJ2-3; D might be TRBD2 (5 bases). V was cut by 5 bases and J by 1 base, with 10 bases left in between. From germline, CDR1 is MNHEY and CDR2 SVGAGI. The CDR3 length is 14 residues. The CDR3 region is CASSRGLGTDTQYF. DNA for the CDR3: TGTGCCAGCAGTCGAGGGTTGGGCACAGATACGCAGTATTTT.

The table lists this clone with a few counts. CDR3 region: CAWRDEWGIREAFF. CDR3 bases: TGTGCCTGGAGGGACGAATGGGGAATCCGTGAAGCTTTCTTT. This chain joins TRBV30 and TRBJ1-1; D is unclear. This CDR3 has 14 amino acids. CDR1 and CDR2 (germline): GTSNPN, SVGIG (reference sequence). Trimming shortened V by 3 bases and J by 7 bases, and 18 bases separated the two germline ends.

The rearrangement uses TRBV20-1 and TRBJ2-3, with a weak D call TRBD2 (6 bases). V dropped 3 bases and J dropped 1 base, with 11 bases sitting between them. The CDR3 has 14 residues. Germline V CDR1 and CDR2: DFQATT, SNEGSKA (reference sequence). As DNA, the CDR3 is TGCAGTGCTAGTTACGCGGGACGCACAGATACGCAGTATTTT. Translation gives CSASYAGRTDTQYF.

The rearrangement joins TRBV5-1 to TRBJ2-7; 7 bases agree with TRBD1. The V gene end was trimmed by 7 bases and the J gene end by 4 bases; junction bases not matched to a gene: 5. The germline V gene encodes CDR1 SGHRS and CDR2 YFSETQ. This CDR3 region has 12 residues. CDR3 residues: CASSGTDYEQYF. The CDR3 DNA reads as TGCGCCAGCTCCGGGACAGATTACGAGCAGTACTTC.

This clone appeared once. The V and J genes are TRBV7-9 and TRBJ1-4; D unresolved. Germline-derived CDR1 and CDR2 are SEHNR and FQNEAQ (reference sequence). The CDR3 has 15 amino acids. V was shortened by 1 base and J by 4 bases, with 10 bases between the two germline ends. CDR3 bases: TGTGCCAGCAGCTTAGGTTCCGGGAATAATGAAAAACTGTTTTTT. Protein: CASSLGSGNNEKLFF.

This sequence joins TRBV11-2 and TRBJ1-1; no firm D call. The CDR3 has 12 residues. Trimming removed 2 bases at V and 1 base at J, with 2 bases between. Germline V lookup: CDR1 SGHAT, CDR2 FQNNGV. The CDR3 region has the DNA TGTGCCAGCAGCTTACGGAACACTGAAGCTTTCTTT. This codes for CASSLRNTEAFF.

In its sample, this clone was seen a few times. The CDR3 DNA is TGTGCCAGTACTTATATCGGCAGGGACATAAACTATGGCTACACCTTC. The encoded protein is CASTYIGRDINYGYTF. This chain uses TRBV19 with TRBJ1-2, with D possibly being TRBD1 (6 bases). This CDR3 is 16 amino acids long. Germline values: CDR1 LNHDA, CDR2 SQIVND (reference sequence). V dropped 7 bases and J dropped 2 bases, with 20 bases sitting between them.

V gene TRBV7-3 combines with J gene TRBJ1-4, with D possibly TRBD1 on 5 matching bases. Looked up from germline, CDR1 is SGHTA and CDR2 is FQGTGA. The CDR3 has 15 amino acids. Trimming stripped 0 bases from V and 1 base from J, with 6 bases between. The CDR3 is CASSLTGGTNEKLFF. The CDR3 nucleotides are TGTGCCAGCAGCTTAACGGGGGGAACTAATGAAAAACTGTTTTTT.

V usage is TRBV27 and J usage is TRBJ1-2; TRBD1 aligns across 7 bases. The ends lost 4 bases at V and 8 bases at J; junction bases unmatched: 7. Per the germline V gene, CDR1 is MNHEY and CDR2 is SMNVEV (reference sequence). The CDR3 consists of 13 residues. The CDR3 region is CASSYEGAEGYTF. The CDR3 nucleotides are TGTGCCAGCAGTTATGAGGGGGCCGAGGGCTACACCTTC.

CDR3 nucleotides: TGTGCCTGGAAACAGGGGCTAAATCAGCCCCAGCATTTT. Its translation: CAWKQGLNQPQHF. The chain links TRBV30 to TRBJ1-5; TRBD1 agrees at 7 bases. The germline V gene has CDR1 GTSNPN and CDR2 SVGIG (reference sequence). V was clipped by 4 bases and J by 4 bases; unmatched bases: 4. This CDR3 contains 13 residues.

The chain couples TRBV4-3 to TRBJ1-6; D gene unclear. The V end was cut by 0 bases, the J end by 9 bases, with 12 bases between. CDR3 size: 15 residues. The germline V gene encodes CDR1 LGHNA and CDR2 YSLEER. The CDR3 sequence is CASSQDMGNPSPLHF. Written as DNA, the CDR3 is TGCGCCAGCAGCCAAGATATGGGGAATCCTTCACCCCTCCACTTT.

V is TRBV10-1 and J is TRBJ1-5; 11 bases are shared with TRBD1. J lost 6 bases, V lost 9 bases, and 7 bases had no gene match. CDR3 length: 14 residues. Germline V gene sequence: CDR1 WNHNN, CDR2 SYGVQD (reference sequence). CDR3 sequence reads: CASSAGTGGQPQHF. The CDR3, as DNA: TGCGCCAGTTCCGCCGGGACAGGGGGTCAGCCCCAGCATTTT.

The chain uses TRBV9 and TRBJ2-1, with D possibly TRBD2 on 6 matching bases. Trimming removed 4 bases at V and 8 bases at J, with 19 bases between. The CDR3 extends over 15 amino acids. Germline CDR1 and CDR2: SGDLS and YYNGEE. CDR3 amino acids: CASSRSLEGSDEQFF. CDR3 coding DNA: TGTGCCAGCAGCCGCAGTTTGGAGGGAAGCGATGAGCAGTTCTTC.

The V and J genes are TRBV5-4 and TRBJ2-1, with D possibly matching TRBD2 (5 bases). Trimming took 7 bases from V and 3 from J, leaving 11 bases between them. The CDR3 sequence is 13 residues long. Germline V gives CDR1 SGHNT, CDR2 YYREEE (reference sequence). CDR3 DNA: TGTGCCAGCCCGAGGGTAGACTACAATGAGCAGTTCTTC. Translated: CASPRVDYNEQFF.

V and J are TRBV6-6 and TRBJ2-7; TRBD2 aligns across 7 bases. Germline V gives CDR1 MNHNY, CDR2 SVGAGI (reference sequence). CDR3 size: 16 residues. The junction had 8 bases not matched to a gene; V was cut back by 2 bases and J by 1 base. CDR3 in amino acids: CASSYPPSGASYEQYF. In DNA form, the CDR3 reads TGTGCCAGCAGTTACCCGCCTAGCGGCGCTTCCTACGAGCAGTACTTC.

The V call is TRBV4-1, the J call TRBJ1-5; D unresolved. Germline CDR1 and CDR2: MGHRA and YSYEKL. The V and J ends lost 0 bases and 5 bases respectively, with 11 bases between them. This CDR3 is 15 amino acids long. CDR3 bases: TGCGCCAGCAGCCAAGATTTCGGGCAGTATCAGCCCCAGCATTTT. Amino acid sequence: CASSQDFGQYQPQHF.

The genes are TRBV20-1 and TRBJ1-5; D possibly corresponds to TRBD1 (5 bases). Trimming shortened V by 3 bases and J by 2 bases, and 14 bases separated the two germline ends. Germline CDR1 reads DFQATT; CDR2 reads SNEGSKA (reference sequence). The CDR3 sequence is 15 residues long. CDR3 loop: CSASSGRDGNQPQHF. CDR3 nucleotides: TGCAGTGCTAGTTCAGGCAGGGACGGCAATCAGCCCCAGCATTTT.